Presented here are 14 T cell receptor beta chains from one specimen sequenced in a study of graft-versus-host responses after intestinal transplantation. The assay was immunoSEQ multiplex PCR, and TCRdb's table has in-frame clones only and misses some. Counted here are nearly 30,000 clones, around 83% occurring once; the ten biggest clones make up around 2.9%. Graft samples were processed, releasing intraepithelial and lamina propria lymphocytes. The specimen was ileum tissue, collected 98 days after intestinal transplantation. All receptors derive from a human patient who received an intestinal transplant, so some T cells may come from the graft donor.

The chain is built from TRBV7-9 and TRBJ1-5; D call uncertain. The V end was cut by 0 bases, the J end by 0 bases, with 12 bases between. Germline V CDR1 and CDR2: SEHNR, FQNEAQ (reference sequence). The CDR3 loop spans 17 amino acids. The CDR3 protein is CASSLADRSHSNQPQHF. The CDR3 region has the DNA TGTGCCAGCAGCTTAGCTGACCGGAGCCATAGCAATCAGCCCCAGCATTTT.

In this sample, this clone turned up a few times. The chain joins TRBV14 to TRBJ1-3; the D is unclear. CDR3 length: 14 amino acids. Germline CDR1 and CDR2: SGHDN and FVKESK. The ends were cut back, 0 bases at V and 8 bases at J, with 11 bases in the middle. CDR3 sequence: CASSQDPGPYTIYF. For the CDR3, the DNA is TGTGCCAGCAGCCAAGACCCTGGCCCGTACACCATATATTTT.

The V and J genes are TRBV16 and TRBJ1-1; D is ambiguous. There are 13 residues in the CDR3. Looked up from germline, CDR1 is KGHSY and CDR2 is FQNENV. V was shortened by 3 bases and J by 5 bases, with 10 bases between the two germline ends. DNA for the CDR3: TGTGCCAGCAGCCAGGGCAGGATGACTGAAGCTTTCTTT. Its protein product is CASSQGRMTEAFF.

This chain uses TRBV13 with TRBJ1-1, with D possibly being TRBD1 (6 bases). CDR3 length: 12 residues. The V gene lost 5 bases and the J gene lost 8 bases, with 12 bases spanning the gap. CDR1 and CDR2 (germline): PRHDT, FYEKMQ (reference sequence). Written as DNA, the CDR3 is TGTGCCAGCAGCCTCGGACAGACCGAAGCTTTCTTT. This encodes CASSLGQTEAFF.

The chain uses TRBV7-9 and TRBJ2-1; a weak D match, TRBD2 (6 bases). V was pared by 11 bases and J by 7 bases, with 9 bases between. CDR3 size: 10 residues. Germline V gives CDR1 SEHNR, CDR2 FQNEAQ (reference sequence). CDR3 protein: CAWRDNEQFF. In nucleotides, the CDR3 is TGTGCCTGGCGGGATAATGAGCAGTTCTTC.

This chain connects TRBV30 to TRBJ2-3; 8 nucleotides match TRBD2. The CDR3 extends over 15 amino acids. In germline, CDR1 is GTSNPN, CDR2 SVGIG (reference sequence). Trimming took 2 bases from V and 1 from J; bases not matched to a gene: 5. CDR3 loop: CAWSRGGEGTDTQYF. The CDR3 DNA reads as TGTGCCTGGAGTCGGGGGGGCGAAGGCACAGATACGCAGTATTTT.

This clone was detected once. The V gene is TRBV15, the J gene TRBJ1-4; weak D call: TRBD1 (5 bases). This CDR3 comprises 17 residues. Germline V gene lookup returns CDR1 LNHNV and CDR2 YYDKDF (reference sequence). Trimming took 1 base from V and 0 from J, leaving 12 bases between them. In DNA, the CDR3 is TGTGCCACCAGCAGAGGTTGGGGCGGGTCAACTAATGAAAAACTGTTTTTT. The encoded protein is CATSRGWGGSTNEKLFF.

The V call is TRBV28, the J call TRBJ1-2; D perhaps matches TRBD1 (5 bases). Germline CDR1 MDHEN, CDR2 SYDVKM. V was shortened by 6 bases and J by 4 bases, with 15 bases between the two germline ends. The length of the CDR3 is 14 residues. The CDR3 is CASSSGTEVYGYTF. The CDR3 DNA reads TGTGCCAGCAGCTCCGGGACGGAAGTCTATGGCTACACCTTC.

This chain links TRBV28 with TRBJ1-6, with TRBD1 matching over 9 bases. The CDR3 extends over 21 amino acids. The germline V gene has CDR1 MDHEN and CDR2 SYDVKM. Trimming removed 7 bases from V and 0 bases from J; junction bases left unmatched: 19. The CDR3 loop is CASTPPPFGQGPYSYNSPLHF. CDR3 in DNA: TGTGCCAGCACTCCACCCCCATTTGGACAGGGGCCATACTCCTATAATTCACCCCTCCACTTT.

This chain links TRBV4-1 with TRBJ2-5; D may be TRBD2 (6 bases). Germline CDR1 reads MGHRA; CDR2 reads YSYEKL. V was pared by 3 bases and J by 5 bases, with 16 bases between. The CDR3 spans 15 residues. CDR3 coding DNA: TGCGCCAGCAGCCAGGGGGGACTCACGGGCGAGACCCAGTACTTC. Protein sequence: CASSQGGLTGETQYF.

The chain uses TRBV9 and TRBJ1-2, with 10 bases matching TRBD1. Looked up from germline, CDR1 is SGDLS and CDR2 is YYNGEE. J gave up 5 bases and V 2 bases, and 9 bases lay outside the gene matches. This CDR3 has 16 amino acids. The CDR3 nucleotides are TGTGCCAGCAGCGTTGTAGACAGGGGGCGCCCTTATGGCTACACCTTC. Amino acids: CASSVVDRGRPYGYTF.

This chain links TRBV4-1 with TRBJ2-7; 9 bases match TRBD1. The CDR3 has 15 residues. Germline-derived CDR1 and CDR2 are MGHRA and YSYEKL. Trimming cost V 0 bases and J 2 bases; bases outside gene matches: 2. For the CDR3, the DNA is TGCGCCAGCAGCCAAGACGGGACAGGGACCTACGAGCAGTACTTC. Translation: CASSQDGTGTYEQYF.

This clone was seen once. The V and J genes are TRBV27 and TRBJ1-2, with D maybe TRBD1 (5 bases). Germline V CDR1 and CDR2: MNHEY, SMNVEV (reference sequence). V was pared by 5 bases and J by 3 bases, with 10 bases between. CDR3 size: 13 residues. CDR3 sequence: CASSAGGYYGYTF. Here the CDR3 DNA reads TGTGCCAGCAGTGCGGGGGGTTACTATGGCTACACCTTC.

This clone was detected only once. In DNA, the CDR3 is TGCGCCAGCAGTGAGGACGGGCCGGTAAACATTCAGTACTTC. Translation: CASSEDGPVNIQYF. The chain recombines TRBV10-2 with TRBJ2-4; no firm D call. CDR1 is WSHSY and CDR2 is SAAADI in the germline V gene. V was pared by 2 bases and J by 6 bases, with 11 bases between. The CDR3 sequence is 14 residues long.